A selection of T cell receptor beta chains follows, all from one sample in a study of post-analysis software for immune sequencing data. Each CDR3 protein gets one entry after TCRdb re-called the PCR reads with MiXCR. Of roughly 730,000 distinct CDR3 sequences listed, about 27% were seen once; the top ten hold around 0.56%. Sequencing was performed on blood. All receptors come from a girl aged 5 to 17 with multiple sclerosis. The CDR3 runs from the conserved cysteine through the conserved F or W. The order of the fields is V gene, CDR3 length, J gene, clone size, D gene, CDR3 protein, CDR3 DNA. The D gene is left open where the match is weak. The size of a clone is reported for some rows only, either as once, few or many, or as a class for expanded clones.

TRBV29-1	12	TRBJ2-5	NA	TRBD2	CSVSGGSETQYF	TGCAGCGTTTCCGGGGGGAGTGAGACCCAGTACTTC
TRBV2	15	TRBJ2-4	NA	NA	CTSSEQGVAKNIQYF	TGTACCAGCAGTGAACAGGGTGTGGCCAAAAACATTCAGTACTTC
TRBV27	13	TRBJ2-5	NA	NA	CASSGGLRLTQYF	TGTGCCAGCAGTGGGGGACTCCGGTTGACCCAGTACTTC
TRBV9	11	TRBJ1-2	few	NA	CASSVLGGYTF	TGTGCCAGCAGCGTACTGGGTGGCTACACCTTC
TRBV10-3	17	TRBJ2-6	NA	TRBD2	CAISEYGTNSGANVLTF	TGTGCCATCAGTGAGTACGGGACTAACTCTGGGGCCAACGTCCTGACTTTC
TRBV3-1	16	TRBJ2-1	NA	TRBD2	CASSPRGGRIDNEQFF	TGTGCCAGCAGCCCTCGGGGCGGGAGGATCGACAATGAGCAGTTCTTC
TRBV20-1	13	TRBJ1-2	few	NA	CSASRGRWYGYTF	TGCAGTGCCAGCCGGGGGCGCTGGTATGGCTACACCTTC
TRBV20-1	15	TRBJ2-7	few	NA	CSANRYGTKFYEQYF	TGCAGTGCTAACCGGTATGGGACAAAGTTCTACGAGCAGTACTTC
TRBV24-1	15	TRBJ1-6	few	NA	CATSAGELGNSPLHF	TGTGCCACCAGCGCTGGGGAATTGGGAAATTCACCCCTCCACTTT
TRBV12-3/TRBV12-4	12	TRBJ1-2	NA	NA	CASSLGLYGYTF	TGTGCCAGCAGTCTTGGCCTTTATGGCTACACCTTC
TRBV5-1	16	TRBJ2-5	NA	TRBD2	CASSPLAGSSYNEQYF	TGCGCCAGCAGCCCCCTAGCGGGTAGCTCCTACAATGAGCAGTACTTC
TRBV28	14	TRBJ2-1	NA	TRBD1	CASRTDDRVNEQFF	TGTGCCAGCAGAACAGACGACAGGGTCAATGAGCAGTTCTTC
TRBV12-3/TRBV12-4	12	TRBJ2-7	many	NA	CASSSGVYEQYF	TGTGCCAGCAGCTCTGGGGTCTACGAGCAGTACTTC
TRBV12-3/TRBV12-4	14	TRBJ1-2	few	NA	CASSPTGFKVGYTF	TGTGCCAGCAGTCCTACAGGGTTCAAGGTTGGCTACACCTTC
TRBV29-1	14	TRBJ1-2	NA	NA	CSVEAPSKASGYTF	TGCAGCGTTGAAGCCCCTTCCAAGGCAAGCGGCTACACCTTC
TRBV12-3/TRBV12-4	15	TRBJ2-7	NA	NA	CASSLMGEWGNEQYF	TGTGCCAGCAGTTTAATGGGAGAGTGGGGCAATGAGCAGTACTTC
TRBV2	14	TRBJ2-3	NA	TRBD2	CAVHPAGRVDTQYF	TGTGCCGTCCATCCAGCGGGGAGAGTGGATACGCAGTATTTT
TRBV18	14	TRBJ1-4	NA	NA	CASSPRGSNEKLFF	TGTGCCAGCTCACCACGAGGCAGTAATGAAAAACTGTTTTTT
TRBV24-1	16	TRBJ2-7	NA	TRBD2	CATSDPGLAGGGEQYF	TGTGCCACCAGTGACCCGGGACTAGCGGGAGGTGGCGAGCAGTACTTC
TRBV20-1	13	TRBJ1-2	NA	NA	CSARESANYGYTF	TGCAGTGCTAGAGAGTCAGCTAACTATGGCTACACCTTC
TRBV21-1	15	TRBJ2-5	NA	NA	CASSKVAGSPQTQYF	TGTGCCAGCAGCAAAGTAGCGGGAAGCCCCCAGACCCAGTACTTC
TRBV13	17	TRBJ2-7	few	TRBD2	CASSSETSGTLGYEQYF	TGTGCCAGCAGCTCCGAAACAAGCGGGACCCTGGGATACGAGCAGTACTTC
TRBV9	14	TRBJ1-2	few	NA	CASSAPAPGYGYTF	TGTGCCAGCAGCGCCCCCGCCCCCGGCTATGGCTACACCTTC
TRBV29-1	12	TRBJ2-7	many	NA	CSATRGGYEQYF	TGCAGCGCCACCCGCGGCGGCTACGAGCAGTACTTC
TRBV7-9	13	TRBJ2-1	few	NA	CASSPPGTQEQFF	TGTGCCAGCAGCCCCCCGGGGACGCAGGAGCAGTTCTTC
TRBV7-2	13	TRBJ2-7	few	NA	CASSLVPAHEQYF	TGTGCCAGCAGCTTAGTACCAGCTCACGAGCAGTACTTC